This T cell receptor beta chain was captured in a study of cytomegalovirus exposure and HLA in healthy donors. General observations from the study: Only CMV serostatus was available as immune exposure information. Later analysis identified 16,951 TCR beta sequences associated with HLA alleles, using a false discovery rate threshold of 0.05. Among TCR beta chains, those listed as cytomegalovirus-associated numbered roughly 150.

When sampled, the donors appeared nominally healthy, though they likely had unrecorded immune exposures. Deletions cut 0 bases from V and 5 bases from J, with 11 bases between. Germline lookup yields CDR1 LGHNA and CDR2 YSLEER. This CDR3 has 15 amino acids. The PCR used 60 Vbeta and 13 Jbeta primers. Generated by immunoSEQ multiplex PCR, the TCRdb table keeps only in-frame clones and is missing some. This sample carries about 190,000 clones, 65% to 80% of them seen once, and the ten largest clones take about 4.4%. As for this clone: Its antigen is unidentified.

The receptor comes from a man aged 25 to 40 in good health and CMV-seropositive. The sequencing input was PBMCs. The chain uses TRBV4-3 and TRBJ2-1; possibly TRBD2 for D (6 bases). As DNA, the CDR3 is TGCGCCAGCAGCCAAGAAGGAGCGGGTAACAATGAGCAGTTCTTC. Its translation is CASSQEGAGNNEQFF.